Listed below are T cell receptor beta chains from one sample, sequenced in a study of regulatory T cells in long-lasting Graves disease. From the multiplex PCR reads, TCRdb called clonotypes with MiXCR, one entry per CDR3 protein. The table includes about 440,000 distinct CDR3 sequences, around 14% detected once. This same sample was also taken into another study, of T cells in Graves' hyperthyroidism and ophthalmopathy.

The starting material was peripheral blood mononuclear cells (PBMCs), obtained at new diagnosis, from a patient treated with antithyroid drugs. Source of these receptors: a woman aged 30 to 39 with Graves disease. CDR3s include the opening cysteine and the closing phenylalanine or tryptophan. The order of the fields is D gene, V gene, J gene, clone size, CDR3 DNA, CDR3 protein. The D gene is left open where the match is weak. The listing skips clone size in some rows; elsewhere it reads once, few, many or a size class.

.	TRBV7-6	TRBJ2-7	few	TGTGCCAGCAGCTTAGGAGGAGGGCAGTTCTACGAGCAGTACTTC	CASSLGGGQFYEQYF
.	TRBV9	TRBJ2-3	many	TGTGCCAGCAGCGTCACCGGGACCACAGATACGCAGTATTTT	CASSVTGTTDTQYF
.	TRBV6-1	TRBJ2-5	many	TGTGCCAGCAGACCGACAGTATCAGAGACCCAGTACTTC	CASRPTVSETQYF
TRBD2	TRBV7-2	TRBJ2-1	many	TGTGCCAGCCGGAAACCGGGACTAGCCAACAATGAGCAGTTCTTC	CASRKPGLANNEQFF
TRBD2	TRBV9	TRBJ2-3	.	TGTGCCAGCAGCGCCGGACTAGCGGGAGGGCCCACAGATACGCAGTATTTT	CASSAGLAGGPTDTQYF
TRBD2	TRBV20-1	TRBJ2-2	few	TGCAGTGCTAGAGACGACTCCGGGACTAGCGGGAGTACCGGGGAGCTGTTTTTT	CSARDDSGTSGSTGELFF
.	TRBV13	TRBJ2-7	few	TGTGCCAGCAGCGCGCAACAGGGATCCTACGAGCAGTACTTC	CASSAQQGSYEQYF
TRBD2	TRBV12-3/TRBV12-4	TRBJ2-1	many	TGTGCCAGCAACAGGGGGGGACTAGCGGGTTACAATGAGCAGTTCTTC	CASNRGGLAGYNEQFF
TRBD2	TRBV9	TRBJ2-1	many	TGTGCCAGCAGCCGTAGCGGGAGCACCTACAATGAGCAGTTCTTC	CASSRSGSTYNEQFF
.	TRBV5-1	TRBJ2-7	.	TGCGCCAGCAGCGCGACCGGGGACTCCGGTAGCGAGCAGTACTTC	CASSATGDSGSEQYF
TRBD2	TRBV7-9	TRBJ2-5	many	TGTGCCAGCAGCTTAGTGCCAAGCGGGAGCCCTAAAGAGACCCAGTACTTC	CASSLVPSGSPKETQYF
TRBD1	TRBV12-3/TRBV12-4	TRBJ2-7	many	TGTGCCAGCAGCTATAGACAGGGACGCTACGAGCAGTACTTC	CASSYRQGRYEQYF
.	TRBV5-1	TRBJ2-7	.	TGCGCCAGCCGCAAACTTTCAGGGTCTCGCGAGCAGTACTTC	CASRKLSGSREQYF
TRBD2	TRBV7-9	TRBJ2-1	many	TGTGCCAGCAGCCCCCAGGGGGGGGTAGCGGGAGGTGTTAATGAGCAGTTCTTC	CASSPQGGVAGGVNEQFF
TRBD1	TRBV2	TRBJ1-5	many	TGTGCCAGCAGTATTCGACAGGGGGCAAGGAATCAGCCCCAGCATTTT	CASSIRQGARNQPQHF
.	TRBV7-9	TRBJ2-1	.	TGTGCCAGCAGCTCCGGGAGCAAGGATGAGCAGTTCTTC	CASSSGSKDEQFF
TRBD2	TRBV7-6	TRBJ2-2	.	TGTGCCAGCAGCTTAGGGGCCAGGCGGGAGATCACCGGGGAGCTGTTTTTT	CASSLGARREITGELFF
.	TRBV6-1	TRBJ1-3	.	TGTGCCAGCAGTACAGTCGGGGGGATATCAGGAAACACCATATATTTT	CASSTVGGISGNTIYF
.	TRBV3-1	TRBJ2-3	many	TGTGCCAGCAGCCAAGGGGTCCTAGAAACAGATACGCAGTATTTT	CASSQGVLETDTQYF
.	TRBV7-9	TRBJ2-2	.	TGTGCCAGCAGCTTAGGGTACGGGGAGCTGTTTTTT	CASSLGYGELFF
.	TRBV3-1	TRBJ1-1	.	TGTGCCAGCAGCCGAGGTTCCGGGAACGAAAAGGGAGCTTTCTTT	CASSRGSGNEKGAFF
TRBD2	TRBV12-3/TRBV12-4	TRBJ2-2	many	TGTGCCATGGGGGATTGGGGGGGAAAAACCGGGGAGCTGTTTTTT	CAMGDWGGKTGELFF
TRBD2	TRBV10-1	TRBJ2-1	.	TGCGCCAGCAGTGATCCTAGCGGGAGTAAATACAATGAGCAGTTCTTC	CASSDPSGSKYNEQFF
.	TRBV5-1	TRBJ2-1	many	TGCGCCAGCACGTTACAAGGAGCACCTTACAATGAGCAGTTCTTC	CASTLQGAPYNEQFF
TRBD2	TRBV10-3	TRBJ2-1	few	TGTGCCATCTCGCGGACTAGCGAATCCCTTACTTATAATGAGCAGTTCTTC	CAISRTSESLTYNEQFF
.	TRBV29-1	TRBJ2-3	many	TGCAGCGTTGACCAGCCCCCGGCCCCCGCAGATACGCAGTATTTT	CSVDQPPAPADTQYF
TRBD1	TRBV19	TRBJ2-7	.	TGTGCCAGTAGTATAGGTTGGGGACAGGGGATTTGGTCCTACGAGCAGTACTTC	CASSIGWGQGIWSYEQYF
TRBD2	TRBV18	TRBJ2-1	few	TGTGCCAGCTCTGTCGGACTAGCGACCAACAATGAGCAGTTCTTC	CASSVGLATNNEQFF
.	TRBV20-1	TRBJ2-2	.	TGCAGTGCTAGGGGAGGACAGCGAACCGGGGAGCCGTTTTTT	CSARGGQRTGEPFF
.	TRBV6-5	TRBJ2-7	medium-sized	TGTGCCAGCAGTTACGAAGCAGGGGCCTCCTACGAGCAGTACTTC	CASSYEAGASYEQYF
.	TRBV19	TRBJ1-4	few	TGTGCCAGTAGTAACCCCCGGACGCTTACTAATGAAAAACTGTTTTTT	CASSNPRTLTNEKLFF
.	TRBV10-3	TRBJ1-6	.	TGTGCCATCACCGGGGGTCGTAATTCACCCCTCCACTTT	CAITGGRNSPLHF
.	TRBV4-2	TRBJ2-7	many	TGTGCCAGCAGCCAAGATTTCCAGGGAGTCGAGCAGTACTTC	CASSQDFQGVEQYF
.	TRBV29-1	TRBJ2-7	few	TGCAGCGCCCGGGGGATATACTCCCCCTACGAGCAGTACTTC	CSARGIYSPYEQYF
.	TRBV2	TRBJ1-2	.	TGTGCCAGCAGTTGCTTGCGCCCGGCAGGGAGTTTCTATGGCTACACCTTC	CASSCLRPAGSFYGYTF
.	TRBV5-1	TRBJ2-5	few	TGCGCCAGCAGCTTGGTGGGGGGCGAGCTCGAGACCCAGTACTTC	CASSLVGGELETQYF
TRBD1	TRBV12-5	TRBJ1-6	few	TGTGCTAGTGGTTCCCTAAGCCAGGGGGCTAATTCACCCCTCCACTTT	CASGSLSQGANSPLHF
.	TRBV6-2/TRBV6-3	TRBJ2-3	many	TGTGCCAGCAGCCTAAGACCCCGGACTAGCACAGATACGCAGTATTTT	CASSLRPRTSTDTQYF
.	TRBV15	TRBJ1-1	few	TGTGCCACCAGCAGAGATGATGGGAACACTGAAGCTTTCTTT	CATSRDDGNTEAFF
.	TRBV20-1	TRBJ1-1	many	TGCAGTGCTAGCGCAGGGACGAACACTGAAGCTTTCTTT	CSASAGTNTEAFF
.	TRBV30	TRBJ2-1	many	TGTGCCTGGAGTTTAGACAGCCCCGCTGAGCAGTTCTTC	CAWSLDSPAEQFF
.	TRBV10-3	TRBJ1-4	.	TGTGCCATCAGTGACGGGGGGGCGGCTAATGAAAAACTGTTTTTT	CAISDGGAANEKLFF
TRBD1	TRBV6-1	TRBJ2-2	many	TGTGCCAGCAGTACCCCGACAGGGCGGTACACCGGGGAGCTGTTTTTT	CASSTPTGRYTGELFF
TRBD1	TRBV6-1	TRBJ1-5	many	TGTGCCAGCACCCCCGACAGGGTCAATCAGCCCCAGCATTTT	CASTPDRVNQPQHF
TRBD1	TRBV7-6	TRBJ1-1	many	TGTGCCAGCAGCATCACAGGGGCGACTGAAGCTTTCTTT	CASSITGATEAFF
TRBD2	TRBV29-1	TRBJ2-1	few	TGCAGCGTTGAAGACGGTGAGCGGGAGGATTCCTACAATGAGCAGTTCTTC	CSVEDGEREDSYNEQFF
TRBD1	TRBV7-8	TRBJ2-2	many	TGTGCCAGCAGCTTAAGTTCTCAGGGGGTAACCGGGGAGCTGTTTTTT	CASSLSSQGVTGELFF
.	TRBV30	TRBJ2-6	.	TGTGCCTGGAGTAGGGATGGAACTGGGGCCAACGTCCTGACTTTC	CAWSRDGTGANVLTF
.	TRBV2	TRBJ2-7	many	TGTGCCAGCACAAAAGGAGAGGGCTACGAGCAGTACTTC	CASTKGEGYEQYF
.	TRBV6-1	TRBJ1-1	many	TGTGCCAGCACAGAGGAGCGAGGGGTATGGACTGAAGCTTTCTTT	CASTEERGVWTEAFF
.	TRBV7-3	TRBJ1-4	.	TGTGTCAGCAGGACCCCCCTTGAAAAACTGTTTTTT	CVSRTPLEKLFF
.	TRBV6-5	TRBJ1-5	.	TGTGCCAGCAGTTCGGGAGGACAGACTAATCAGCCCCAGCATTTT	CASSSGGQTNQPQHF
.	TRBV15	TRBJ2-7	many	TGTGCCACCAGCAGAGACAGGCATCTCTCCTACGAGCAGTACTTC	CATSRDRHLSYEQYF
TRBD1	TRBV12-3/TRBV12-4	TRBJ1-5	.	TGTGCCAGCAGTTTGGTCGACAGGGTGAGAAGCAATCAGCCCCAGCATTTT	CASSLVDRVRSNQPQHF
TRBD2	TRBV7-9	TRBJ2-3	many	TGTGCCAGCAGCCGAAACACCGGACTAGGAGAATCTAGCACAGATACGCAGTATTTT	CASSRNTGLGESSTDTQYF